The 28 T cell receptor beta chains presented below share a single source sample, sequenced in a study of cytomegalovirus exposure and HLA in healthy donors. The PCR used 60 Vbeta and 13 Jbeta primers. Clones were read by immunoSEQ multiplex PCR, and TCRdb kept only the in-frame ones, dropping some. This table holds tens of thousands of clones, about four fifths found once. The sequenced sample consisted of PBMCs. The receptors were gathered from a middle-aged man in good health and CMV-seronegative.

For the CDR3, the DNA is TGTGCCAGCAGTTTGGGCGGGGGGGCAAGGGGCACAGATACGCAGTATTTT. Encoded protein: CASSLGGGARGTDTQYF. V usage is TRBV27 and J usage is TRBJ2-3; 9 bases match TRBD2. Per germline, CDR1 MNHEY and CDR2 SMNVEV (reference sequence). The length of the CDR3 is 17 residues. Trimming at V came to 3 bases and at J to 1 base, leaving 8 bases not matched to a gene.

For this clone: One end of the junction is discordant with germline, which a read error may explain. The rearrangement links TRBV6-5 to TRBJ1-3; tentatively, D is TRBD1 (5 bases). CDR1 MNHEY and CDR2 SVGAGI come from the germline V gene. The CDR3 loop spans 15 amino acids. CDR3 residues: CACSKGLKAGNTIYF. The CDR3, as DNA: TGTGCCTGCAGCAAGGGGTTGAAAGCTGGAAACACCATATATTTT.

This rearrangement joins TRBV5-1 to TRBJ2-5; no firm D call. Germline loops: CDR1 SGHRS, CDR2 YFSETQ. The CDR3 is 13 residues long. V gave up 2 bases and J gave up 4 bases, with 9 bases separating them. The CDR3 coding sequence is TGCGCCAGCAGCTTAAAGAATAGAGAGACCCAGTACTTC. Translating gives CASSLKNRETQYF.

The chain employs TRBV5-4 and TRBJ1-2; the D gene is possibly TRBD1 (6 bases). The V gene's germline CDR1 is SGHNT and CDR2 YYREEE (reference sequence). The CDR3 loop spans 15 amino acids. Trimming cost V 3 bases and J 4 bases, with 16 bases left between them. The CDR3 is CASSWGQGEPYGYTF. The CDR3 DNA reads TGTGCCAGCAGCTGGGGGCAGGGTGAACCCTATGGCTACACCTTC.

The chain joins TRBV19 to TRBJ1-2; the match to TRBD1 covers 9 bases. This CDR3 is 14 amino acids long. V shed 8 bases and J 3 bases; nucleotides not matched to a gene: 7. CDR1 LNHDA and CDR2 SQIVND come from the germline V gene (reference sequence). The CDR3 reads CASGTGTYYYGYTF. The DNA for the CDR3 is TGTGCCAGTGGGACAGGGACCTACTACTATGGCTACACCTTC.

The genes are TRBV19 and TRBJ1-5; 8 nucleotides align to TRBD1. The CDR3 runs 14 residues. In germline, CDR1 is LNHDA, CDR2 SQIVND (reference sequence). V was clipped by 5 bases and J by 4 bases; unmatched bases: 4. The CDR3 loop is CASSGTGGNQPQHF. CDR3 sequence (DNA): TGTGCCAGTAGTGGAACAGGGGGTAATCAGCCCCAGCATTTT. The variable domain in full, with the rest retrieved from reference TRBV19 and TRBJ1-5, is DGGITQSPKYLFRKEGQNVTLSCEQNLNHDAMYWYRQDPGQGLRLIYYSQIVNDFQKGDIAEGYSVSREKKESFPLTVTSAQKNPTAFYLCASSGTGGNQPQHFGDGTRLSIL.

The chain links TRBV6-6 to TRBJ2-1, with D uncertain. Germline CDR1 reads MNHNY; CDR2 reads SVGAGI (reference sequence). Deletions cut 2 bases from V and 0 bases from J, with 11 bases between. This CDR3 has 16 amino acids. CDR3 region: CASSYDQASSYNEQFF. The CDR3 DNA reads TGTGCCAGCAGTTACGATCAAGCTAGCTCCTACAATGAGCAGTTCTTC.

In its sample, this clone was seen once. The rearrangement joins TRBV6-5 to TRBJ1-6; 9 bases match TRBD1. The CDR3 extends over 14 amino acids. CDR1 is MNHEY, CDR2 SVGAGI, per germline. Trimming took 5 bases from V and 15 from J; bases not matched to a gene: 11. CDR3: CASSLSMGQGGLHF. The DNA of the CDR3 is TGTGCCAGCAGTCTGTCCATGGGACAGGGAGGCCTCCACTTT.

V gene TRBV10-2 combines with J gene TRBJ2-1, with TRBD1 as a possible D gene (6 bases). Deletions cut 6 bases from V and 0 bases from J, with 33 bases between. The V gene's germline CDR1 is WSHSY and CDR2 SAAADI. The CDR3 loop spans 22 amino acids. Here the CDR3 reads CASSVELYGPQGKRASYNEQFF. The CDR3, as DNA: TGCGCCAGCAGCGTGGAGCTTTACGGGCCGCAGGGGAAGAGGGCCTCCTACAATGAGCAGTTCTTC.

This clone was seen only a few times. The V gene is TRBV2, the J gene TRBJ2-1, with TRBD2 matching 11 bases. The CDR3 consists of 17 residues. Germline V gene lookup returns CDR1 SNHLY and CDR2 FYNNEI. J gave up 1 base and V 1 base, and 3 bases lay outside the gene matches. The CDR3 reads CASSEVRLAGSYNEQFF. The CDR3 DNA is TGTGCCAGCAGTGAAGTGAGACTAGCGGGGTCCTACAATGAGCAGTTCTTC.

Regarding this clone: A junction end diverges from the germline sequence, so it may reflect a read error. The chain carries TRBV2 and TRBJ1-2; the D is unclear. The CDR3 has 12 amino acids. CDR1 is SNHLY, CDR2 FYNNEI, per germline. DNA for the CDR3: TGTGCCAGCGTGGGTTCCTACTCCTCGGGTTCCTTC. It yields the protein CASVGSYSSGSF.

The chain couples TRBV6-6 to TRBJ1-6, with unresolved D. Germline loops: CDR1 MNHNY, CDR2 SVGAGI (reference sequence). Trimming pared 6 bases from V and 9 bases from J, leaving 21 bases between. This CDR3 has 16 residues. CDR3 residues: CASRLRGGEGRSPLHF. Written as DNA, the CDR3 is TGTGCCAGCAGATTACGGGGTGGCGAAGGGCGTTCACCCCTCCACTTT.

This clone appeared a single time. The chain carries TRBV5-1 and TRBJ2-1, with D possibly TRBD2 on 7 matching bases. Germline assignment: CDR1 SGHRS and CDR2 YFSETQ. The CDR3 is 17 amino acids. Trimming took 0 bases from V and 3 from J, leaving 16 bases between them. The CDR3 nucleotides are TGCGCCAGCAGCTTGGCGAGGGGGGGCCTCAACTACAATGAGCAGTTCTTC. Amino acids: CASSLARGGLNYNEQFF.

The chain combines TRBV19 with TRBJ2-3; no reliable D call. CDR3 length: 13 residues. The V gene's germline CDR1 is LNHDA and CDR2 SQIVND (reference sequence). V dropped 4 bases and J dropped 2 bases, with 7 bases sitting between them. The CDR3 coding sequence is TGTGCCAGTAGTACGAGTCACACAGATACGCAGTATTTT. It translates to CASSTSHTDTQYF.

The chain recombines TRBV19 with TRBJ2-2, with 13 nucleotides matching TRBD2. Germline V lookup: CDR1 LNHDA, CDR2 SQIVND (reference sequence). The J segment lost 4 bases and the V segment lost 4 bases, leaving 9 bases of the junction unmatched. CDR3 size: 18 residues. CDR3 sequence reads: CASSTRTSGGAGTGELFF. The CDR3 DNA sequence: TGTGCCAGTAGTACCCGGACTAGCGGGGGCGCAGGCACCGGGGAGCTGTTTTTT. Based on the CDR3 plus reference TRBV19 and TRBJ2-2, the full variable domain is DGGITQSPKYLFRKEGQNVTLSCEQNLNHDAMYWYRQDPGQGLRLIYYSQIVNDFQKGDIAEGYSVSREKKESFPLTVTSAQKNPTAFYLCASSTRTSGGAGTGELFFGEGSRLTVL.

The chain employs TRBV29-1 and TRBJ2-5; 9 bases agree with TRBD1. Trimming took 7 bases from V and 4 from J; bases not matched to a gene: 1. The CDR3 has 11 amino acids. Germline CDR1 reads SQVTM; CDR2 reads ANQGSEA. The CDR3 is CSATGGETQYF. DNA for the CDR3: TGCAGCGCGACAGGGGGAGAGACCCAGTACTTC.

The chain uses TRBV14 and TRBJ2-5; a weak D match, TRBD2 (6 bases). CDR3 length equals 19 residues. Trimming took 4 bases from V and 0 from J, leaving 24 bases between them. Germline lookup yields CDR1 SGHDN and CDR2 FVKESK. CDR3 DNA sequence: TGTGCCAGCAGCCCCGACCTTTCCACGACTAGATCGCACCAAGAGACCCAGTACTTC. This gives the protein CASSPDLSTTRSHQETQYF.

The rearrangement uses TRBV7-8 and TRBJ1-4, with D unresolved. This CDR3 has 15 amino acids. Germline values: CDR1 SGHVS, CDR2 FQNEAQ. V was cut by 5 bases and J by 8 bases, with 18 bases left in between. The CDR3 coding sequence is TGTGCCAGCAGCCCCCGCTTGCGGTTCGGGGAAAAACTGTTTTTT. Encoded protein: CASSPRLRFGEKLFF. Full variable domain (rest looked up from reference TRBV7-8 and TRBJ1-4): GAGVSQSPRYKVAKRGQDVALRCDPISGHVSLFWYQQALGQGPEFLTYFQNEAQLDKSGLPSDRFFAERPEGSVSTLKIQRTQQEDSAVYLCASSPRLRFGEKLFFGSGTQLSVL.

This chain connects TRBV5-6 to TRBJ2-3; 10 bases map to TRBD2. Trimming took 4 bases from V and 1 from J; bases not matched to a gene: 6. CDR3 length: 16 amino acids. The germline V gene has CDR1 SGHDT and CDR2 YYEEEE. CDR3 sequence reads: CASSPWTSGGTDTQYF. CDR3 bases: TGTGCCAGCAGCCCATGGACTAGCGGAGGCACAGATACGCAGTATTTT. Full variable domain (missing parts from reference TRBV5-6 and TRBJ2-3): DAGVTQSPTHLIKTRGQQVTLRCSPKSGHDTVSWYQQALGQGPQFIFQYYEEEERQRGNFPDRFSGHQFPNYSSELNVNALLLGDSALYLCASSPWTSGGTDTQYFGPGTRLTVL.

The rearrangement joins TRBV5-5 to TRBJ2-7, with TRBD2 matching over 10 bases. The CDR3 sequence is 15 residues long. Trimming took 4 bases from V and 3 from J; bases not matched to a gene: 7. CDR1 is SGHKS and CDR2 is YYEKEE in the germline V gene (reference sequence). The CDR3 is CASSLAPSGGYEQYF. In nucleotides, the CDR3 is TGTGCCAGCAGCCTGGCACCTAGCGGGGGCTACGAGCAGTACTTC.

The rearrangement uses TRBV5-6 and TRBJ1-4, with a possible D match to TRBD1 (5 bases). V was shortened by 4 bases and J by 4 bases, with 8 bases between the two germline ends. Germline values: CDR1 SGHDT, CDR2 YYEEEE. This CDR3 has 13 amino acids. The CDR3 nucleotides read TGTGCCAGCAGCGTCGACAGTAATGAAAAACTGTTTTTT. Its protein product is CASSVDSNEKLFF.

J is TRBJ1-4 and V is TRBV7-9, with no clear D. With 3 bases removed from V and 3 bases from J, the gap between germline ends came to 5 bases. The CDR3 is 13 amino acids. Germline assignment: CDR1 SEHNR and CDR2 FQNEAQ (reference sequence). CDR3 amino acids: CASSFRANEKLFF. The CDR3 nucleotides are TGTGCCAGCAGCTTCCGAGCTAATGAAAAACTGTTTTTT.

The chain couples TRBV30 to TRBJ2-1, with 8 bases matching TRBD2. Germline trimming cut 0 bases from V and 2 bases from J; bases unmatched to any gene: 9. Per germline, CDR1 GTSNPN and CDR2 SVGIG (reference sequence). This CDR3 is 17 amino acids long. The CDR3 bases are TGTGCCTGGAGTGTTGGCCCGGGAGGGCTCCCCTACAATGAGCAGTTCTTC. Translating it yields CAWSVGPGGLPYNEQFF.

The rearrangement links TRBV4-1 to TRBJ2-2, with 7 bases aligning to TRBD1. Germline V gene data show CDR1 as MGHRA and CDR2 as YSYEKL. This CDR3 contains 16 residues. The J segment lost 0 bases and the V segment lost 4 bases, leaving 5 bases of the junction unmatched. CDR3: CASSPRTGPNTGELFF. In nucleotides, the CDR3 is TGCGCCAGCAGCCCGCGGACAGGACCGAACACCGGGGAGCTGTTTTTT.

This clone was recorded a few times. The genes are TRBV5-6 and TRBJ1-2; no definite D call. The V and J ends lost 4 bases and 0 bases respectively, with 10 bases between them. Per the germline V gene, CDR1 is SGHDT and CDR2 is YYEEEE. The CDR3 runs to 14 residues. CDR3 amino acids: CASSPSATNYGYTF. CDR3 nucleotides: TGTGCCAGCAGCCCCTCCGCGACTAACTATGGCTACACCTTC.

The gene calls are TRBV5-1 and TRBJ2-3; no firm D call. Germline lookup yields CDR1 SGHRS and CDR2 YFSETQ. Trimming took off 7 bases at V and 2 bases at J, with 8 bases between the two ends. CDR3 length: 12 amino acids. The CDR3 region has the DNA TGCGCCAGCGCCTACGACACAGATACGCAGTATTTT. Its translation: CASAYDTDTQYF.

The CDR3 region has the DNA TGCGCCAGCAGCTTGGATGGGGGGTCCCCTCTATCCTACGAGCAGTACTTC. Translated: CASSLDGGSPLSYEQYF. V gene TRBV5-1 combines with J gene TRBJ2-7; a possible D gene is TRBD2 (6 bases). Germline values: CDR1 SGHRS, CDR2 YFSETQ. The CDR3 length is 17 residues. V lost 0 bases to trimming and J lost 1 base, with 17 bases between them.

The chain uses TRBV6-1 and TRBJ2-5; 8 bases map to TRBD2. V gave up 3 bases and J gave up 4 bases; unmatched junction bases: 4. Germline-derived CDR1 and CDR2 are MNHNS and SASEGT. This CDR3 has 14 residues. The CDR3 here is CASSDPGGRETQYF. The DNA for the CDR3 is TGTGCCAGCAGTGACCCGGGAGGGAGAGAGACCCAGTACTTC.